The rows below give T cell receptor beta chains drawn from one sample of a study of identifying expanded T cells in peripheral blood. The assay was immunoSEQ multiplex PCR, and TCRdb's table has in-frame clones only and misses some. The data contain roughly 100,000 clones, 85% to 90% of them singletons. Sequencing used blood. The origin of the receptors is a person aged 18 to 75 in good health. CDR3s include the opening cysteine and the closing phenylalanine or tryptophan. Fields, in order: CDR3 length, D gene, V gene, clone size, J gene, CDR3 protein, CDR3 DNA. A D gene is named only where the DNA matches it firmly. Size is omitted from some rows. Given values are once, few, many or a class for expanded clones.

16	NA	TRBV7-9	NA	TRBJ1-3	CASSPRGGDAGNTIYF	TGTGCCAGCAGCCCACGGGGTGGAGATGCTGGAAACACCATATATTTT
16	TRBD1	TRBV18	NA	TRBJ2-1	CASSPLGQGVNNEQFF	TGTGCCAGCTCACCCTTGGGACAGGGAGTGAACAATGAGCAGTTCTTC
14	NA	TRBV4-2	once	TRBJ2-1	CASSTRPGYNEQFF	TGTGCCAGCAGTACTAGGCCCGGTTACAATGAGCAGTTCTTC
12	NA	TRBV11-2	NA	TRBJ2-3	CASSLAADTQYF	TGTGCCAGCAGCTTAGCCGCAGATACGCAGTATTTT
17	NA	TRBV21-1	NA	TRBJ1-4	CASSKGNPGQGKEKLFF	TGTGCCAGCAGCAAAGGGAATCCGGGACAGGGTAAAGAAAAACTGTTTTTT
15	TRBD1	TRBV19	NA	TRBJ2-1	CASSRDRVLYNEQFF	TGTGCCAGTAGTAGGGACAGGGTACTTTACAATGAGCAGTTCTTC
14	NA	TRBV27	NA	TRBJ2-7	CASSEQGYSYEQYF	TGTGCCAGCAGTGAACAGGGTTACTCCTACGAGCAGTACTTC
14	NA	TRBV5-1	NA	TRBJ1-2	CASSLSGGNYGYTF	TGCGCCAGCAGCTTGAGTGGGGGCAACTATGGCTACACCTTC
15	NA	TRBV13	NA	TRBJ1-2	CASSSLRVANYGYTF	TGTGCCAGCAGCTCCCTCCGAGTAGCTAACTATGGCTACACCTTC
16	TRBD2	TRBV5-4	NA	TRBJ2-3	CASSPRDYSSTDTQYF	TGTGCCAGCAGCCCCAGGGACTACTCTAGCACAGATACGCAGTATTTT
13	NA	TRBV11-2	NA	TRBJ1-1	CASSFEKNTEAFF	TGTGCCAGCAGCTTTGAGAAGAACACTGAAGCTTTCTTT
13	NA	TRBV27	NA	TRBJ2-2	CASRTGHTGELFF	TGTGCCAGCAGAACAGGCCACACCGGGGAGCTGTTTTTT
15	TRBD1	TRBV5-1	NA	TRBJ2-2	CASSPGQENTGELFF	TGCGCCAGCAGCCCGGGACAGGAGAACACCGGGGAGCTGTTTTTT
15	TRBD1	TRBV9	NA	TRBJ2-1	CASSVGTGGYNEQFF	TGTGCCAGCAGCGTCGGGACAGGAGGATACAATGAGCAGTTCTTC
15	TRBD1	TRBV7-9	NA	TRBJ1-2	CASSFGQGSNYGYTF	TGTGCCAGCAGCTTCGGACAGGGATCTAACTATGGCTACACCTTC
18	NA	TRBV19	once	TRBJ2-6	CASTKWARTLSGANVLTF	TGTGCCAGTACCAAATGGGCCAGAACTCTCTCTGGGGCCAACGTCCTGACTTTC
15	NA	TRBV19	NA	TRBJ2-1	CASSINGGRVNEQFF	TGTGCCAGTAGTATAAATGGGGGTCGCGTCAATGAGCAGTTCTTC
13	TRBD1	TRBV7-9	few	TRBJ1-4	CASSLDRGEKLFF	TGTGCCAGCAGCTTAGACAGGGGTGAAAAACTGTTTTTT
16	NA	TRBV11-2	once	TRBJ1-6	CASSLGVSSYNSPLHF	TGTGCCAGCAGCTTAGGGGTGAGCTCCTATAATTCACCCCTCCACTTT